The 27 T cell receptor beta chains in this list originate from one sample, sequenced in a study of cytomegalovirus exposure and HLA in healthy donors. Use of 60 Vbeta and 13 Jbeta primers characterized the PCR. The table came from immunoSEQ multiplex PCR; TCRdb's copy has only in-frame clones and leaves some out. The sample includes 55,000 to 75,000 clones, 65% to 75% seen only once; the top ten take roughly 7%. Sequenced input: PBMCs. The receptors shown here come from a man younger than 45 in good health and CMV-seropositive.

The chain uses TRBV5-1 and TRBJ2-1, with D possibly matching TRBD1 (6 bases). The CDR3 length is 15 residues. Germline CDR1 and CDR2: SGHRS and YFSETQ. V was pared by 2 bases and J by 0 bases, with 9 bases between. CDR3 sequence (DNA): TGCGCCAGCAGCTTAACAGGGAGCTCCTACAATGAGCAGTTCTTC. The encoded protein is CASSLTGSSYNEQFF. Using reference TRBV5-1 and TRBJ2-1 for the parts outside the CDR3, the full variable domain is KAGVTQTPRYLIKTRGQQVTLSCSPISGHRSVSWYQQTPGQGLQFLFEYFSETQRNKGNFPGRFSGRQFSNSRSEMNVSTLELGDSALYLCASSLTGSSYNEQFFGPGTRLTVL.

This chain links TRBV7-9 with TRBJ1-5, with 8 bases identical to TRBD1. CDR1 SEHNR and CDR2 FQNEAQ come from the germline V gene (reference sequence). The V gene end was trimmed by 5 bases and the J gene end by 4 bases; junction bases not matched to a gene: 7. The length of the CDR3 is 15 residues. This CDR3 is CASSSWRTGNQPQHF. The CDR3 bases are TGTGCCAGCAGCAGCTGGAGGACAGGGAATCAGCCCCAGCATTTT.

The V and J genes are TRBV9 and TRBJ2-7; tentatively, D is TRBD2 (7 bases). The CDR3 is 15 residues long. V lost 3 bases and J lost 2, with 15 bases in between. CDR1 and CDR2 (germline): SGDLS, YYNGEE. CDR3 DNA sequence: TGTGCCAGCAGCGAGGGGGGGGGAGGACCCTACGAGCAGTACTTC. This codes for CASSEGGGGPYEQYF.

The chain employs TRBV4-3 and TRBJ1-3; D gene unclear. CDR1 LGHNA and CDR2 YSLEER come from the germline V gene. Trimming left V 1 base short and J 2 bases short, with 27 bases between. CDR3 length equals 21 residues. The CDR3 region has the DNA TGCGCCAGCAGCCAAGTTACGTGGTTTTATCGGGGTAACTTAACTGGAAACACCATATATTTT. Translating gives CASSQVTWFYRGNLTGNTIYF.

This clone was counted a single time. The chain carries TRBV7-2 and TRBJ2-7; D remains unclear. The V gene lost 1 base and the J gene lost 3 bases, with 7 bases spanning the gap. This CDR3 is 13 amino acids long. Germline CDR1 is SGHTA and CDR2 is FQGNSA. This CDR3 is CASSLGKRYEQYF. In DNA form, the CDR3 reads TGTGCCAGCAGCTTAGGCAAGCGCTACGAGCAGTACTTC.

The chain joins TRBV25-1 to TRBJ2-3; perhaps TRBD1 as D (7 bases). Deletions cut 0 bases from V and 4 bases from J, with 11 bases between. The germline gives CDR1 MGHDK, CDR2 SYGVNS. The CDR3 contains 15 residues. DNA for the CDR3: TGTGCCAGCAGTGAATATTGGAGGGGGCCAGATACGCAGTATTTT. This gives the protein CASSEYWRGPDTQYF.

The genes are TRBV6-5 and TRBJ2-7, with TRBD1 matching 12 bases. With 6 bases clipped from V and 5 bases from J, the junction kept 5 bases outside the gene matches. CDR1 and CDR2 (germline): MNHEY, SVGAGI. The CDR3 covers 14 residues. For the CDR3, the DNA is TGTGCCAGCAGAGGGACAGGGGGCAACGACGAGCAGTACTTC. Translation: CASRGTGGNDEQYF.

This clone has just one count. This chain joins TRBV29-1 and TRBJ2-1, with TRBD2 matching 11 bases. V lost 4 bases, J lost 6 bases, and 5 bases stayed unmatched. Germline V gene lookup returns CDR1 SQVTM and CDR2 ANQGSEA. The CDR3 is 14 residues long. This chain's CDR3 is CSVGLSGGANEQFF. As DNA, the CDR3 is TGCAGCGTTGGGCTTAGCGGGGGGGCCAATGAGCAGTTCTTC.

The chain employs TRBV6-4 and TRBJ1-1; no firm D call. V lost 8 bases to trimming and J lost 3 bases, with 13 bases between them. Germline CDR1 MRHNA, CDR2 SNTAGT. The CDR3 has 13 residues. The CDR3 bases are TGTGCCAGCCGCAGAGACTTTTACACTGAAGCTTTCTTT. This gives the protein CASRRDFYTEAFF.

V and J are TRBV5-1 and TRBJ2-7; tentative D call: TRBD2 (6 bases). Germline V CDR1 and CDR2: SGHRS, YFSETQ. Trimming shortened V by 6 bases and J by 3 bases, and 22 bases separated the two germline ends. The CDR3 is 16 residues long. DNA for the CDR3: TGCGCCAGCACTCAAAACCTGGGAGGAGTGATCTACGAGCAGTACTTC. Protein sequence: CASTQNLGGVIYEQYF. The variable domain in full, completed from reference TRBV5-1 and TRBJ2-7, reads KAGVTQTPRYLIKTRGQQVTLSCSPISGHRSVSWYQQTPGQGLQFLFEYFSETQRNKGNFPGRFSGRQFSNSRSEMNVSTLELGDSALYLCASTQNLGGVIYEQYFGPGTRLTVT.

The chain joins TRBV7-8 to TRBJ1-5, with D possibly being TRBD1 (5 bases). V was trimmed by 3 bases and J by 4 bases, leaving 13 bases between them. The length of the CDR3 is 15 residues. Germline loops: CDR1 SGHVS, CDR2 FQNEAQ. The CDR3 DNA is TGTGCCAGCAGCTTTGGGGCCCGGACGAATCAGCCCCAGCATTTT. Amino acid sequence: CASSFGARTNQPQHF.

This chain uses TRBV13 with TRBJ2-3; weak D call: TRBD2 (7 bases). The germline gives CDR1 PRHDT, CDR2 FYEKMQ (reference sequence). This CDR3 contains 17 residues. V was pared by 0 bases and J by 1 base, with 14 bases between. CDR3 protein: CASSLGRGGGRTDTQYF. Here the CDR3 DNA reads TGTGCCAGCAGCTTAGGCCGAGGCGGGGGCCGCACAGATACGCAGTATTTT.

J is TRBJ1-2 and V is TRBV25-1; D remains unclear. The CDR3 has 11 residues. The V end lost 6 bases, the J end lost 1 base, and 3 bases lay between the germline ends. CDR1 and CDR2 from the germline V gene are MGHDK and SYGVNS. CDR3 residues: CASSHNYGYTF. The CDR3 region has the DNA TGTGCCAGCAGCCATAACTATGGCTACACCTTC.

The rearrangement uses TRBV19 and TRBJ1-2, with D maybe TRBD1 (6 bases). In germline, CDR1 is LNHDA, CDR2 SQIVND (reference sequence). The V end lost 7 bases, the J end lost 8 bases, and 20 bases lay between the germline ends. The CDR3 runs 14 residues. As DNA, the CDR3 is TGTGCCAGTATTGGGGACAAAATAATGAGGGGCTACACCTTC. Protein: CASIGDKIMRGYTF.

The CDR3 nucleotides read TGTGCCAGTGCTTCAGGGGGGATGACAGATACGCAGTATTTT. Translation gives CASASGGMTDTQYF. V and J are TRBV19 and TRBJ2-3, with TRBD1 as a possible D gene (7 bases). Germline V gene lookup returns CDR1 LNHDA and CDR2 SQIVND (reference sequence). Trimming took off 8 bases at V and 3 bases at J, with 15 bases between the two ends. This CDR3 is built from 14 residues.

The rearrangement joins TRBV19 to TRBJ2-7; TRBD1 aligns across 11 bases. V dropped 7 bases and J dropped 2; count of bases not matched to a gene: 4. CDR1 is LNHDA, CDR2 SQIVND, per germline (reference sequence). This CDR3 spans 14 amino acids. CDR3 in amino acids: CASKGQGATYEQYF. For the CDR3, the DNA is TGTGCCAGTAAAGGACAGGGGGCCACCTACGAGCAGTACTTC.

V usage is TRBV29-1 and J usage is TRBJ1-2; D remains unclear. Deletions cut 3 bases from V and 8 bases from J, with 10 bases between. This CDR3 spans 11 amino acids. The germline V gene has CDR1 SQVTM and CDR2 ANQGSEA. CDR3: CSVDAGEGYTF. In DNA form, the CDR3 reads TGCAGCGTTGATGCGGGAGAAGGCTACACCTTC.

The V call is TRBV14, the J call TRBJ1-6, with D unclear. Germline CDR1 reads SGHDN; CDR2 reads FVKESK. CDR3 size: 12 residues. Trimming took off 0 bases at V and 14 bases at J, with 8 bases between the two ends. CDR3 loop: CASSQDGFTLHF. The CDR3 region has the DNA TGTGCCAGCAGCCAAGACGGGTTCACCCTCCACTTT.

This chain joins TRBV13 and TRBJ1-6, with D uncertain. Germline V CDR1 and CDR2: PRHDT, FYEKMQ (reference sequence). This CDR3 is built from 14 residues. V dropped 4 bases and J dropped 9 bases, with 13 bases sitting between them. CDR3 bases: TGTGCCAGCAGCTCAGGTATGGAGGGTTCACCCCTCCACTTT. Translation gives CASSSGMEGSPLHF.

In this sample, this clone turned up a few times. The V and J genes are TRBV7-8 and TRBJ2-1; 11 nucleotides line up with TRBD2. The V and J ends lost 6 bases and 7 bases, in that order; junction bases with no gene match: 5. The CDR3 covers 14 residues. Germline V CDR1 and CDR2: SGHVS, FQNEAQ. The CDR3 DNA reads TGTGCCAGCAGAGTAGCGGGGGGGCCAAATGAGCAGTTCTTC. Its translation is CASRVAGGPNEQFF.

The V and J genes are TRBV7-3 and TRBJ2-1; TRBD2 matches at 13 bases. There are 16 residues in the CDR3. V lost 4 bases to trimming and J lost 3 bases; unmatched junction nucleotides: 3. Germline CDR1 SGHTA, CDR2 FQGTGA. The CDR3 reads CASSSRTSGGYNEQFF. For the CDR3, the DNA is TGTGCCAGCAGCTCTCGGACTAGCGGGGGCTACAATGAGCAGTTCTTC.

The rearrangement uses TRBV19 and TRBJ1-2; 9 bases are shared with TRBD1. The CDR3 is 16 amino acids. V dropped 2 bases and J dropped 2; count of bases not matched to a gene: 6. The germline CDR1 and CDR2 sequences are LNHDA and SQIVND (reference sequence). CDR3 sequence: CASSISLDRGNYGYTF. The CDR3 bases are TGTGCCAGTAGTATAAGCTTGGACAGGGGAAACTATGGCTACACCTTC.

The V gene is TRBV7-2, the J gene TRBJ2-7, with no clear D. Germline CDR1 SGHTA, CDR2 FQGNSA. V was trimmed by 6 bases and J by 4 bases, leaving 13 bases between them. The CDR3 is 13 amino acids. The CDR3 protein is CASRPAVGYEQYF. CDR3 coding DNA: TGTGCCAGCAGACCCGCGGTTGGGTACGAGCAGTACTTC.

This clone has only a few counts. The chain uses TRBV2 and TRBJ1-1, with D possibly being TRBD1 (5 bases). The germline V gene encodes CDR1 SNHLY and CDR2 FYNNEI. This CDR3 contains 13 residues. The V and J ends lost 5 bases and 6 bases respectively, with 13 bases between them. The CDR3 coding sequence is TGTGCCAGCAGTATACAGGTGAGCTCTGAAGCTTTCTTT. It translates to CASSIQVSSEAFF.

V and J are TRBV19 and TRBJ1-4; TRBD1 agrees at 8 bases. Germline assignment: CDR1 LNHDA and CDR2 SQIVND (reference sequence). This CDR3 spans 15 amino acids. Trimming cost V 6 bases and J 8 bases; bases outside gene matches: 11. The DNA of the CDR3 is TGTGCCAGTAGCCCCGGACAGGGTTCGAGAGAAAAACTGTTTTTT. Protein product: CASSPGQGSREKLFF.

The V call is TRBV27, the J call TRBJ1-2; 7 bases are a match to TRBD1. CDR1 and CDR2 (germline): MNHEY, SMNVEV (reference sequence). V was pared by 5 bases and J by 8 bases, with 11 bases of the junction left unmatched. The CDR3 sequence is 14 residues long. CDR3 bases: TGTGCCAGCAGTCCGCAGGGGGTATTCAGCGGCTACACCTTC. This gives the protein CASSPQGVFSGYTF.

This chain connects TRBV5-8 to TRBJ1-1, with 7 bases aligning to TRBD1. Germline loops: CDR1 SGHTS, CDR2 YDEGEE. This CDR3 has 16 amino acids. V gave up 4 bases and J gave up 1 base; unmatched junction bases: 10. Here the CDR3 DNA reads TGTGCCAGCAGCCCCAGGGGGGCGGCGACGAACACTGAAGCTTTCTTT. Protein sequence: CASSPRGAATNTEAFF.